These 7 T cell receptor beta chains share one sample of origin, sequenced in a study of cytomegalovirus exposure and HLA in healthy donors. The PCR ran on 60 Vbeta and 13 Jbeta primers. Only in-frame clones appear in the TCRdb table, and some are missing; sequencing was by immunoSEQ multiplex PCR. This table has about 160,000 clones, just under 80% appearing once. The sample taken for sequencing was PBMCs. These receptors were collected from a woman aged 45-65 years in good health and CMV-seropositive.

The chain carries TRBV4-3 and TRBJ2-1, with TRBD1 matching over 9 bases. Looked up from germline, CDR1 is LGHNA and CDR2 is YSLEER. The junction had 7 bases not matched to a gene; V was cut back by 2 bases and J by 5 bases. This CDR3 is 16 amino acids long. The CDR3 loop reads CASSQLGTGLDNEQFF. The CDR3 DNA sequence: TGCGCCAGCAGCCAACTAGGGACAGGGTTGGACAATGAGCAGTTCTTC.

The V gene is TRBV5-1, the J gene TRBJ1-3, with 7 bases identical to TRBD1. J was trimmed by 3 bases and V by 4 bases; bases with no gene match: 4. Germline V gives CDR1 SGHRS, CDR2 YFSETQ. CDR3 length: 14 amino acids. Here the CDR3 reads CASSTGAGGNTIYF. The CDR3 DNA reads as TGCGCCAGCAGCACAGGGGCAGGTGGAAACACCATATATTTT.

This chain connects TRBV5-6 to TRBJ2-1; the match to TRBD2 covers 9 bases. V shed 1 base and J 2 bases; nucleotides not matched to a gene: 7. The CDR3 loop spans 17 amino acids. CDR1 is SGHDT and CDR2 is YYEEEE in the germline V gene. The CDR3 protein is CASSLTPSSGAYNEQFF. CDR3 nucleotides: TGTGCCAGCAGCTTGACCCCCTCTAGCGGGGCCTACAATGAGCAGTTCTTC.

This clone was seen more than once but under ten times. This CDR3 is CASGERDREYF. The CDR3 DNA reads TGTGCCAGCGGAGAACGGGACAGAGAGTATTTT. This chain uses TRBV28 with TRBJ2-3, with TRBD1 matching 7 bases. CDR1 and CDR2 (germline): MDHEN, SYDVKM. The V and J ends lost 8 bases and 13 bases, in that order; junction bases with no gene match: 9. The CDR3 is made up of 11 amino acids.

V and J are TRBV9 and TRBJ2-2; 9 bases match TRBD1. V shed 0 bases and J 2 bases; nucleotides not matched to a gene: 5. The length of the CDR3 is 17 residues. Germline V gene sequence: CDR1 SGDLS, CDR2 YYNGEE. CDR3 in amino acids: CASSVERTGVNTGELFF. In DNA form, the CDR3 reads TGTGCCAGCAGCGTAGAAAGGACAGGGGTTAACACCGGGGAGCTGTTTTTT. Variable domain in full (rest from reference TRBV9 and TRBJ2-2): DSGVTQTPKHLITATGQRVTLRCSPRSGDLSVYWYQQSLDQGLQFLIQYYNGEERAKGNILERFSAQQFPDLHSELNLSSLELGDSALYFCASSVERTGVNTGELFFGEGSRLTVL.

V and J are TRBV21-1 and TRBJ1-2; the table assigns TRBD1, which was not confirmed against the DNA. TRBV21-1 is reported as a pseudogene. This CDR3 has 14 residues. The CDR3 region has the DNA TGTGCCAGCAGCAAAGTCTCAGGGGAGTATGGCTACACCTTC. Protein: CASSKVSGEYGYTF.

The CDR3 is CASSREHLLVDNTEAFF. As DNA, the CDR3 is TGTGCCAGCAGCCGAGAACATCTTCTAGTGGATAACACTGAAGCTTTCTTT. The chain recombines TRBV5-4 with TRBJ1-1; D not resolved. The germline V gene encodes CDR1 SGHNT and CDR2 YYREEE (reference sequence). This CDR3 contains 17 residues. The V end was cut by 4 bases, the J end by 2 bases, with 21 bases between.